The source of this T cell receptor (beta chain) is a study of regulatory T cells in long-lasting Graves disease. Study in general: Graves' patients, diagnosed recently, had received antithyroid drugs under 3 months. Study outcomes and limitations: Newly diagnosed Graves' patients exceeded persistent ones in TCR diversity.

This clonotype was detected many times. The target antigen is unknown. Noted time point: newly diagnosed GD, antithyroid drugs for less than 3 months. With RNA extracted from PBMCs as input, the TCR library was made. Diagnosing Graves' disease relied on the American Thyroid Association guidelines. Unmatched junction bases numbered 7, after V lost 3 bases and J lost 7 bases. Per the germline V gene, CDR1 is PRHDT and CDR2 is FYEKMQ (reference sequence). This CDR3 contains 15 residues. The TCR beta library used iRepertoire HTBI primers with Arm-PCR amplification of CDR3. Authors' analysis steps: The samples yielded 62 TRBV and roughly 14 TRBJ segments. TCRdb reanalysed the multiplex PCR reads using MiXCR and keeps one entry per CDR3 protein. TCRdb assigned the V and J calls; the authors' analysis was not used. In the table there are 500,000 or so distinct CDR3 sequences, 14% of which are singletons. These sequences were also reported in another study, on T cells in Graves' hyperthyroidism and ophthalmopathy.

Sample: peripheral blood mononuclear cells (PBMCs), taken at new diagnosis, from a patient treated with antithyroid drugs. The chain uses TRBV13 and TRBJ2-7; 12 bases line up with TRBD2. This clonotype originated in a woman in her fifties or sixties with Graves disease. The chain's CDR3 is CASSLGLAGGKEQYF. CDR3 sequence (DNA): TGTGCCAGCAGCTTGGGGCTAGCGGGAGGGAAAGAGCAGTACTTC.